Listed here are 32 T cell receptor beta chains from one sample, sequenced in a study of cytomegalovirus exposure and HLA in healthy donors. The study ran its PCR with 60 Vbeta and 13 Jbeta primers. The assay was immunoSEQ multiplex PCR, and TCRdb's table has in-frame clones only and misses some. The sample carries 130,000 to 150,000 clones, 75% to 80% recorded once. Sequencing was carried out using PBMCs. These TCRs come from a man aged 35 to 55 in good health and CMV-seropositive.

The chain is built from TRBV11-2 and TRBJ2-3; the match to TRBD1 covers 7 bases. Germline V gene lookup returns CDR1 SGHAT and CDR2 FQNNGV. The V gene end was trimmed by 5 bases and the J gene end by 1 base; junction bases not matched to a gene: 3. This CDR3 spans 14 amino acids. CDR3 region: CASSLGQGTDTQYF. In DNA, the CDR3 is TGTGCCAGCAGCCTCGGACAGGGCACAGATACGCAGTATTTT.

This clone was detected only a few times. The V call is TRBV5-1, the J call TRBJ2-3; D is unclear. The V gene lost 5 bases and the J gene lost 1 base, with 14 bases spanning the gap. Germline V CDR1 and CDR2: SGHRS, YFSETQ. The CDR3 covers 15 residues. CDR3 DNA sequence: TGCGCCAGCAGGGAAGGAGTATCGGGCACAGATACGCAGTATTTT. Its protein is CASREGVSGTDTQYF. The complete variable domain, with remaining parts taken from reference TRBV5-1 and TRBJ2-3, reads KAGVTQTPRYLIKTRGQQVTLSCSPISGHRSVSWYQQTPGQGLQFLFEYFSETQRNKGNFPGRFSGRQFSNSRSEMNVSTLELGDSALYLCASREGVSGTDTQYFGPGTRLTVL.

The rearrangement joins TRBV18 to TRBJ1-1; 7 bases fit TRBD1. The CDR3 is 15 residues long. V gave up 5 bases and J gave up 4 bases; unmatched junction bases: 10. The germline V gene encodes CDR1 KGHSH and CDR2 LQKENI. In DNA form, the CDR3 reads TGTGCCAGCTCAGCAAAGACAGGGTCGGTCACTGAAGCTTTCTTT. It specifies CASSAKTGSVTEAFF.

The chain couples TRBV30 to TRBJ2-1, with D possibly being TRBD2 (5 bases). CDR1 is GTSNPN, CDR2 SVGIG, per germline (reference sequence). The CDR3 runs to 12 residues. The ends were cut back, 0 bases at V and 9 bases at J, with 9 bases in the middle. As DNA, the CDR3 is TGTGCCTGGAGTGTCCTAGCTGTTGAGCAGTTCTTC. As protein: CAWSVLAVEQFF.

The CDR3 nucleotides read TGTGCCAGCACCAAGGGGACAGGGGCGAAGTTTGGCTACACCTTC. It translates to CASTKGTGAKFGYTF. This sequence joins TRBV6-5 and TRBJ1-2; TRBD1 aligns across 10 bases. Germline-derived CDR1 and CDR2 are MNHEY and SVGAGI. This CDR3 contains 15 residues. V trimming: 7 bases; J trimming: 7 bases; junction bases outside the gene matches: 12.

The gene calls are TRBV7-6 and TRBJ1-2, with a weak D call TRBD1 (6 bases). The CDR3 length is 14 residues. V was cut by 1 base and J by 7 bases, with 13 bases left in between. From germline, CDR1 is SGHVS and CDR2 FNYEAQ. The chain's CDR3 is CASSLGSQGSGYTF. The CDR3 nucleotides read TGTGCCAGCAGCTTAGGATCACAGGGAAGTGGCTACACCTTC.

This chain links TRBV27 with TRBJ2-1, with D possibly being TRBD2 (5 bases). The CDR3 totals 16 residues. Germline lookup yields CDR1 MNHEY and CDR2 SMNVEV (reference sequence). V lost 6 bases and J 7 bases, leaving 22 bases between the germline ends. Written as DNA, the CDR3 is TGTGCCAGCAGCCTAAGGTTGGTTATAGCGTTTAATGAGCAGTTCTTC. Translated, it gives CASSLRLVIAFNEQFF.

The CDR3 loop reads CASSVDRGRSETQYF. In DNA form, the CDR3 reads TGTGCCAGCAGTGTAGACAGGGGACGGTCCGAGACCCAGTACTTC. This chain links TRBV6-6 with TRBJ2-5; 8 bases align to TRBD1. Germline V CDR1 and CDR2: MNHNY, SVGAGI (reference sequence). V lost 5 bases, J lost 5 bases, and 10 bases stayed unmatched. This CDR3 spans 15 amino acids.

The V and J genes are TRBV5-6 and TRBJ1-5, with D possibly TRBD1 on 5 matching bases. CDR3 length: 14 amino acids. In germline, CDR1 is SGHDT, CDR2 YYEEEE. The V end lost 0 bases, the J end lost 5 bases, and 9 bases lay between the germline ends. CDR3 residues: CASSLGFRDQPQHF. The CDR3 region has the DNA TGTGCCAGCAGCTTGGGTTTCAGGGATCAGCCCCAGCATTTT.

The sample holds a few counts of this clone. The gene calls are TRBV29-1 and TRBJ2-1; TRBD1 aligns across 8 bases. CDR1 SQVTM and CDR2 ANQGSEA come from the germline V gene. The CDR3 length is 16 residues. The ends lost 4 bases at V and 0 bases at J; junction bases unmatched: 8. The chain's CDR3 is CSVGGQGLSSYNEQFF. The DNA of the CDR3 is TGCAGCGTTGGCGGACAGGGCCTTAGCTCCTACAATGAGCAGTTCTTC.

The rearrangement uses TRBV9 and TRBJ2-2; 8 bases fit TRBD2. Trimming took 0 bases from V and 5 from J; bases not matched to a gene: 6. Germline V gives CDR1 SGDLS, CDR2 YYNGEE. The CDR3 is 16 amino acids. The CDR3 reads CASSVASGRGTGELFF. The CDR3 coding sequence is TGTGCCAGCAGCGTAGCTTCCGGGAGGGGGACCGGGGAGCTGTTTTTT.

The genes are TRBV5-1 and TRBJ2-2, with D uncertain. The length of the CDR3 is 14 residues. CDR1 is SGHRS, CDR2 YFSETQ, per germline. Trimming cost V 3 bases and J 1 base, with 7 bases left between them. CDR3 region: CASSYIENTGELFF. CDR3 nucleotide sequence: TGCGCCAGCAGCTACATTGAGAACACCGGGGAGCTGTTTTTT.

This clone was recorded once. The genes are TRBV6-5 and TRBJ1-2; the D is unclear. Germline V gene lookup returns CDR1 MNHEY and CDR2 SVGAGI. The CDR3 runs to 15 residues. Between the trimmed V and J ends, which lost 3 bases and 5 bases, there was a span of 16 bases. CDR3 residues: CASSYIRETGYGYTF. The CDR3 bases are TGTGCCAGCAGTTATATCCGGGAGACCGGGTATGGCTACACCTTC.

The rearrangement uses TRBV7-2 and TRBJ2-3; maybe TRBD2 (6 bases). Trimming pared 2 bases from V and 4 bases from J, leaving 13 bases between. The CDR3 covers 15 residues. Germline V gives CDR1 SGHTA, CDR2 FQGNSA. The CDR3 is CASSLFGSGADTQYF. The CDR3, as DNA: TGTGCCAGCAGCTTATTCGGGAGCGGCGCAGATACGCAGTATTTT.

This clone was seen a few times. CDR3 region: CASSPLTGGGSPLHF. Written as DNA, the CDR3 is TGTGCCAGCAGTCCCTTAACAGGGGGAGGTTCACCCCTCCACTTT. This chain connects TRBV6-1 to TRBJ1-6, with 8 bases aligning to TRBD1. The germline gives CDR1 MNHNS, CDR2 SASEGT. The CDR3 runs to 15 residues. Germline trimming cut 5 bases from V and 9 bases from J; bases unmatched to any gene: 9.

This clone was seen just once. The chain recombines TRBV5-1 with TRBJ2-5; D possibly corresponds to TRBD1 (6 bases). The end of the DNA fits TRBJ2-7 better, so the J call may be wrong. Germline V gene sequence: CDR1 SGHRS, CDR2 YFSETQ. There are 14 residues in the CDR3. The DNA of the CDR3 is TGCGCCAGCCATACAGGGCCCCCCTCCTACGAGCAGTACTTC. It encodes CASHTGPPSYEQYF.

The rearrangement uses TRBV7-9 and TRBJ1-1; 8 bases map to TRBD1. V trimming: 3 bases; J trimming: 0 bases; junction bases outside the gene matches: 3. Germline lookup yields CDR1 SEHNR and CDR2 FQNEAQ (reference sequence). This CDR3 comprises 15 residues. CDR3 nucleotides: TGTGCCAGCAGCTTGGGACAGGACGTGAACACTGAAGCTTTCTTT. Translated: CASSLGQDVNTEAFF.

The gene calls are TRBV5-8 and TRBJ1-6; 11 nucleotides line up with TRBD1. From germline, CDR1 is SGHTS and CDR2 YDEGEE. The CDR3 has 15 amino acids. Trimming cost V 4 bases and J 8 bases; bases outside gene matches: 5. DNA of the CDR3: TGTGCCAGCAGCCCGGACAGGGGGCAATATTCACCCCTCCACTTT. Protein product: CASSPDRGQYSPLHF.

The chain recombines TRBV19 with TRBJ2-3; TRBD2 aligns across 11 bases. V trimming: 4 bases; J trimming: 4 bases; junction bases outside the gene matches: 10. The CDR3 length is 17 residues. From germline, CDR1 is LNHDA and CDR2 SQIVND (reference sequence). The CDR3 is CASSTLYSGRASDTQYF. CDR3 in DNA: TGTGCCAGTAGTACCCTTTATAGCGGGAGGGCCTCAGATACGCAGTATTTT.

This clone showed up just once. The rearrangement joins TRBV28 to TRBJ2-1; 7 bases fit TRBD2. Germline trimming cut 6 bases from V and 6 bases from J; bases unmatched to any gene: 11. The CDR3 is 15 residues long. From germline, CDR1 is MDHEN and CDR2 SYDVKM. The CDR3 DNA follows: TGTGCCAGCAGCGCGGGAGAAGCGAGGAGCAATGAGCAGTTCTTC. Encoded protein: CASSAGEARSNEQFF.

The CDR3 protein is CASSSRGMVNTGELFF. The CDR3 region has the DNA TGTGCCAGCAGCTCCAGGGGGATGGTGAACACCGGGGAGCTGTTTTTT. The chain recombines TRBV7-2 with TRBJ2-2; the match to TRBD1 covers 7 bases. CDR1 is SGHTA, CDR2 FQGNSA, per germline. This CDR3 contains 16 residues. J was trimmed by 1 base and V by 4 bases; bases with no gene match: 6.

The V gene is TRBV6-1, the J gene TRBJ1-5, with 10 positions matching TRBD1. Germline V CDR1 and CDR2: MNHNS, SASEGT. The V segment lost 6 bases and the J segment 4 bases; nucleotides outside the gene matches: 0. This CDR3 is built from 13 residues. In DNA, the CDR3 is TGTGCCAGCAGGGGACAGGGGAATCAGCCCCAGCATTTT. Its translation is CASRGQGNQPQHF.

The chain is built from TRBV7-2 and TRBJ1-1, with a tentative D call TRBD1 (6 bases). Deletions cut 5 bases from V and 6 bases from J, with 13 bases between. In germline, CDR1 is SGHTA, CDR2 FQGNSA. This CDR3 has 13 residues. CDR3 residues: CASSPRTAPEAFF. CDR3 bases: TGTGCCAGCAGCCCGAGGACAGCCCCTGAAGCTTTCTTT.

A remark on this clone: Within the sample, other DNA sequences also encode this same CDR3. This chain uses TRBV15 with TRBJ1-2; perhaps TRBD1 as D (5 bases). V dropped 1 base and J dropped 0 bases, with 6 bases sitting between them. The CDR3 loop spans 14 amino acids. Germline CDR1 reads LNHNV; CDR2 reads YYDKDF (reference sequence). For the CDR3, the DNA is TGTGCCACCAGCAGAGGGGGCTCTAACTATGGCTACACCTTC. This codes for CATSRGGSNYGYTF.

This rearrangement joins TRBV4-2 to TRBJ1-1; TRBD1 matches at 7 bases. Trimming took 4 bases from V and 0 from J; bases not matched to a gene: 5. The CDR3 extends over 15 amino acids. The germline CDR1 and CDR2 sequences are LGHNA and YNFKEQ. The CDR3 loop is CASSPSGTVNTEAFF. The CDR3 DNA reads as TGTGCCAGCAGCCCATCCGGGACAGTGAACACTGAAGCTTTCTTT.

This chain connects TRBV27 to TRBJ1-2; 7 bases line up with TRBD1. The germline V gene has CDR1 MNHEY and CDR2 SMNVEV (reference sequence). Trimming removed 6 bases from V and 0 bases from J; junction bases left unmatched: 4. This CDR3 is built from 14 residues. This CDR3 reads CASRRGTANYGYTF. CDR3 bases: TGTGCCAGCAGGAGGGGGACAGCTAACTATGGCTACACCTTC.

The rearrangement links TRBV5-1 to TRBJ2-5, with 8 bases identical to TRBD1. CDR1 SGHRS and CDR2 YFSETQ come from the germline V gene. V was pared by 4 bases and J by 2 bases, with 4 bases of the junction left unmatched. The CDR3 spans 14 residues. The CDR3 is CASSRTGNQETQYF. Here the CDR3 DNA reads TGCGCCAGCAGCCGGACAGGGAATCAAGAGACCCAGTACTTC.

The chain is built from TRBV14 and TRBJ1-4, with D possibly matching TRBD1 (5 bases). The CDR3 runs 15 residues. Germline lookup yields CDR1 SGHDN and CDR2 FVKESK. The ends were cut back, 2 bases at V and 0 bases at J, with 7 bases in the middle. The CDR3 DNA sequence: TGTGCCAGCAGCCAAAGGGGTACAACTAATGAAAAACTGTTTTTT. Its protein is CASSQRGTTNEKLFF.

V and J are TRBV27 and TRBJ1-1; possibly TRBD1 for D (5 bases). Germline assignment: CDR1 MNHEY and CDR2 SMNVEV (reference sequence). V lost 2 bases and J 1 base, leaving 8 bases between the germline ends. The CDR3 is 14 amino acids. The CDR3 loop reads CASSLRGQNTEAFF. Written as DNA, the CDR3 is TGTGCCAGCAGTTTAAGGGGTCAGAACACTGAAGCTTTCTTT.

V and J are TRBV5-1 and TRBJ2-5, with a tentative D call TRBD2 (5 bases). The germline V gene has CDR1 SGHRS and CDR2 YFSETQ. The germline V and J ends were trimmed by 4 bases and 4 bases, with 17 bases remaining between them. There are 15 residues in the CDR3. CDR3 nucleotide sequence: TGCGCCAGCAGCCCCGGGGTAGGTAGAGGAGAGACCCAGTACTTC. Its translation: CASSPGVGRGETQYF.

This clone was picked up one time. The CDR3 protein is CASSVDPTGASDTQYF. CDR3 nucleotides: TGTGCCAGCAGCGTAGACCCTACAGGGGCGTCGGATACGCAGTATTTT. V and J are TRBV9 and TRBJ2-3, with 7 bases identical to TRBD1. Per germline, CDR1 SGDLS and CDR2 YYNGEE. The CDR3 is made up of 16 amino acids. V was pared by 0 bases and J by 6 bases, with 10 bases of the junction left unmatched.

CDR3 residues: CAWRAGGELFF. The CDR3 bases are TGTGCCTGGAGAGCGGGCGGGGAGCTGTTTTTT. V is TRBV30 and J is TRBJ2-2; maybe TRBD2 (6 bases). V was clipped by 3 bases and J by 7 bases, with 6 bases between them. CDR3 length equals 11 residues. CDR1 is GTSNPN and CDR2 is SVGIG in the germline V gene (reference sequence).